This T cell receptor (beta chain) stems from a study of CD8+ T cells in alopecia areata. Findings and limits, study-wide: Scalp clonality decreased significantly with tofacitinib, and so did expanded CD8+ clones among the top 100. Affected lesional scalp, above all in alopecia totalis/universalis, was more clonal than normal scalp.

CDR1 is MDHEN and CDR2 is SYDVKM in the germline V gene. V was pared by 2 bases and J by 2 bases, with 17 bases between. The CDR3 runs 17 residues. The sequencing template was cDNA reverse transcribed from extracted RNA. Some clones are missing from TCRdb's copy, which holds only in-frame ones; the method was immunoSEQ multiplex PCR. The table lists under 25,000 clones, 50% to 75% of them singletons. Treatment of the sample: oral pan-JAK inhibitor, 5-10 mg twice daily. Collection of lesional scalp punch biopsies and peripheral blood was performed in alopecia areata patients. Of note for this clone: Its antigen is as yet unknown.

This clonotype was obtained from a human donor with alopecia areata. This specimen consisted of skin, obtained at week 4, from a patient treated with tofacitinib. The chain carries TRBV28 and TRBJ2-3; the D gene is possibly TRBD1 (5 bases). The CDR3, as DNA: TGTGCCAGCAGTTTAGACAGCGTCGAATTATCCACAGATACGCAGTATTTT. Residues: CASSLDSVELSTDTQYF. Looking up the rest from reference TRBV28 and TRBJ2-3 gives the full variable domain: DVKVTQSSRYLVKRTGEKVFLECVQDMDHENMFWYRQDPGLGLRLIYFSYDVKMKEKGDIPEGYSVSREKKERFSLILESASTNQTSMYLCASSLDSVELSTDTQYFGPGTRLTVL.